Presented here are 27 T cell receptor beta chains from one specimen sequenced in a study of blood T cell repertoires in COVID-19. Sequencing used immunoSEQ multiplex PCR; TCRdb keeps in-frame clones, though not all of them. The sample records fewer than 200,000 clones, roughly 80% being singletons. Source material: PBMCs or T cells enriched from blood (not recorded which). These receptors originate from a middle-aged man who had recovered from COVID-19.

The rearrangement links TRBV3-1 (or the pseudogene TRBV3-2) to TRBJ2-7; TRBD2 might be the D (6 bases). Germline V gene data show CDR1 as LGHDT and CDR2 as YNNKEL (reference sequence). This CDR3 is built from 15 residues. V lost 1 base and J lost 0, with 10 bases in between. CDR3 sequence reads: CASSQGRGSSYEQYF. In DNA, the CDR3 is TGTGCCAGCAGCCAAGGACGGGGGAGCTCCTACGAGCAGTACTTC.

In this sample, this clone turned up a few times. This rearrangement joins TRBV5-6 to TRBJ2-5; TRBD1 might be the D (5 bases). V lost 0 bases to trimming and J lost 3 bases, with 12 bases between them. Germline loops: CDR1 SGHDT, CDR2 YYEEEE. The CDR3 runs 15 residues. CDR3 DNA: TGTGCCAGCAGCTTGGAGGTCAGGGCGAAAGAGACCCAGTACTTC. It yields the protein CASSLEVRAKETQYF.

The V call is TRBV9, the J call TRBJ1-5; TRBD1 matches 9 bases. Germline CDR1 reads SGDLS; CDR2 reads YYNGEE. The ends lost 5 bases at V and 0 bases at J; junction bases unmatched: 15. The CDR3 is 19 amino acids. CDR3 protein: CASSPHVTGGLYSNQPQHF. The CDR3 nucleotides read TGTGCCAGCAGTCCTCATGTGACAGGGGGTCTATATAGCAATCAGCCCCAGCATTTT. The full variable domain, with the rest looked up from reference TRBV9 and TRBJ1-5, is DSGVTQTPKHLITATGQRVTLRCSPRSGDLSVYWYQQSLDQGLQFLIQYYNGEERAKGNILERFSAQQFPDLHSELNLSSLELGDSALYFCASSPHVTGGLYSNQPQHFGDGTRLSIL.

The chain has TRBV4-1 and TRBJ1-1; D is unresolved. CDR3 size: 14 residues. Looked up from germline, CDR1 is MGHRA and CDR2 is YSYEKL. The V gene lost 1 base and the J gene lost 1 base, with 7 bases spanning the gap. CDR3: CASSQVRQNTEAFF. The CDR3 nucleotides read TGCGCCAGCAGCCAAGTGCGCCAGAACACTGAAGCTTTCTTT.

The J gene is TRBJ1-2, the V gene TRBV29-1, with D perhaps matching TRBD1 (6 bases). Trimming shortened V by 0 bases and J by 3 bases, and 8 bases separated the two germline ends. The germline gives CDR1 SQVTM, CDR2 ANQGSEA. The CDR3 is made up of 13 amino acids. CDR3 sequence reads: CSVEDRTDYGYTF. In nucleotides, the CDR3 is TGCAGCGTTGAAGATCGGACAGACTATGGCTACACCTTC. Filled out from reference TRBV29-1 and TRBJ1-2, the complete variable domain reads SAVISQKPSRDICQRGTSLTIQCQVDSQVTMMFWYRQQPGQSLTLIATANQGSEATYESGFVIDKFPISRPNLTFSTLTVSNMSPEDSSIYLCSVEDRTDYGYTFGSGTRLTVV.

This chain joins TRBV2 and TRBJ2-7; a possible D gene is TRBD2 (5 bases). Trimming pared 5 bases from V and 4 bases from J, leaving 15 bases between. The germline gives CDR1 SNHLY, CDR2 FYNNEI. CDR3 length: 14 residues. CDR3 DNA sequence: TGTGCCAGCAGTCTAGCCCCTCGAACTTACGAGCAGTACTTC. It encodes CASSLAPRTYEQYF.

V is TRBV12-3 or TRBV12-4 and J is TRBJ2-3; 9 bases agree with TRBD1. Trimming removed 5 bases from V and 8 bases from J; junction bases left unmatched: 2. The CDR3 covers 12 residues. The CDR3 DNA reads TGTGCCAGCAGTCCGGACAGGGGTACGCAGTATTTT. Protein sequence: CASSPDRGTQYF.

This chain joins TRBV18 and TRBJ1-4; tentative D call: TRBD1 (5 bases). Between the trimmed V and J ends, which lost 1 base and 4 bases, there was a span of 7 bases. Germline values: CDR1 KGHSH, CDR2 LQKENI. The CDR3 covers 14 residues. The CDR3 reads CASSPRGHNEKLFF. In DNA, the CDR3 is TGTGCCAGCTCACCACGGGGCCATAATGAAAAACTGTTTTTT.

This rearrangement joins TRBV11-2 to TRBJ1-3, with a possible D match to TRBD1 (5 bases). V lost 5 bases, J lost 0 bases, and 14 bases lay in between. This CDR3 contains 16 residues. Germline assignment: CDR1 SGHAT and CDR2 FQNNGV. The CDR3 protein is CASSQNSGGSGNTIYF. As DNA, the CDR3 is TGTGCCAGCAGCCAAAACTCGGGGGGCTCTGGAAACACCATATATTTT. The variable domain in full, with the rest retrieved from reference TRBV11-2 and TRBJ1-3, is EAGVAQSPRYKIIEKRQSVAFWCNPISGHATLYWYQQILGQGPKLLIQFQNNGVVDDSQLPKDRFSAERLKGVDSTLKIQPAKLEDSAVYLCASSQNSGGSGNTIYFGEGSWLTVV.

The gene calls are TRBV7-9 and TRBJ1-4, with 8 bases lining up with TRBD1. Germline CDR1 reads SEHNR; CDR2 reads FQNEAQ (reference sequence). Unmatched junction bases numbered 2, after V lost 3 bases and J lost 5 bases. The CDR3 length is 14 residues. The CDR3: CASSFQGANEKLFF. CDR3 bases: TGTGCCAGCAGCTTTCAGGGGGCGAATGAAAAACTGTTTTTT.

The V call is TRBV5-6, the J call TRBJ1-5; D not resolved. Per germline, CDR1 SGHDT and CDR2 YYEEEE. With 0 bases removed from V and 7 bases from J, the gap between germline ends came to 11 bases. The length of the CDR3 is 14 residues. CDR3 bases: TGTGCCAGCAGCTTGGGGGGAAGAGGGCAGCCCCAGCATTTT. Translating it yields CASSLGGRGQPQHF.

The chain couples TRBV3-1 (or the pseudogene TRBV3-2) to TRBJ1-2, with unresolved D. Trimming pared 0 bases from V and 8 bases from J, leaving 7 bases between. Germline CDR1 reads LGHDT; CDR2 reads YNNKEL (reference sequence). The CDR3 consists of 12 residues. CDR3 bases: TGTGCCAGCAGCCAAGATGGCAGAGGCTACACCTTC. Protein: CASSQDGRGYTF.

Written as DNA, the CDR3 is TGCGCCAGCAGCTTGGAACAGGGAGAATATTCACCCCTCCACTTT. Protein sequence: CASSLEQGEYSPLHF. The rearrangement uses TRBV5-1 and TRBJ1-6, with D maybe TRBD1 (6 bases). Trimming cost V 0 bases and J 8 bases, with 12 bases left between them. This CDR3 has 15 amino acids. Germline CDR1 is SGHRS and CDR2 is YFSETQ.

V and J are TRBV9 and TRBJ2-5, with 9 positions matching TRBD2. V lost 4 bases to trimming and J lost 2 bases; unmatched junction nucleotides: 6. The germline CDR1 and CDR2 sequences are SGDLS and YYNGEE. This CDR3 has 15 residues. DNA of the CDR3: TGTGCCAGCAGCCCCCTAGCGGGACAGCAAGAGACCCAGTACTTC. It translates to CASSPLAGQQETQYF.

Note on this clone: One junction end does not reproduce the germline sequence, and a read error may be involved. The chain links TRBV12-3 or TRBV12-4 to TRBJ2-7; no clear D. The CDR3 has 12 residues. CDR3 nucleotides: TGTGCCAGCAGTCTAGGCGCTTTCGGTCCAAGCTTC. Amino acids: CASSLGAFGPSF.

The chain uses TRBV5-4 and TRBJ2-1, with TRBD2 matching over 9 bases. The trim removed 4 bases at V and 0 bases at J, leaving 5 bases unmatched. Looked up from germline, CDR1 is SGHNT and CDR2 is YYREEE (reference sequence). The CDR3 runs 16 residues. CDR3 bases: TGTGCCAGCAGCCGAAGTAGCGGGGGCTCCTACAATGAGCAGTTCTTC. The encoded protein is CASSRSSGGSYNEQFF. Variable domain in full (rest from reference TRBV5-4 and TRBJ2-1): ETGVTQSPTHLIKTRGQQVTLRCSSQSGHNTVSWYQQALGQGPQFIFQYYREEENGRGNFPPRFSGLQFPNYSSELNVNALELDDSALYLCASSRSSGGSYNEQFFGPGTRLTVL.

The count of this clone is one. The chain combines TRBV11-2 with TRBJ1-1, with D tentatively TRBD1 (5 bases). The CDR3 runs 13 residues. The germline V gene encodes CDR1 SGHAT and CDR2 FQNNGV. Trimming left V 3 bases short and J 2 bases short, with 7 bases between. CDR3 amino acids: CASSFDRNTEAFF. The CDR3, as DNA: TGTGCCAGCAGCTTCGACAGAAACACTGAAGCTTTCTTT.

The chain is built from TRBV24-1 and TRBJ1-3; D ambiguous. V was pared by 5 bases and J by 3 bases, with 4 bases between. The CDR3 consists of 12 residues. Germline V CDR1 and CDR2: KGHDR, SFDVKD. The DNA of the CDR3 is TGTGCCACCAGTGGCAGTGGAAACACCATATATTTT. It translates to CATSGSGNTIYF.

This clone was seen just once. This sequence joins TRBV9 and TRBJ2-3, with D tentatively TRBD2 (6 bases). Germline V gene data show CDR1 as SGDLS and CDR2 as YYNGEE. Trimming left V 3 bases short and J 5 bases short, with 19 bases between. The CDR3 has 16 amino acids. CDR3 protein: CASSGLGTPVLDTQYF. Here the CDR3 DNA reads TGTGCCAGCAGCGGACTAGGGACGCCGGTTTTAGATACGCAGTATTTT.

This chain links TRBV5-6 with TRBJ2-3; 8 positions agree with TRBD2. CDR1 and CDR2 from the germline V gene are SGHDT and YYEEEE. V gave up 0 bases and J gave up 4 bases; unmatched junction bases: 7. CDR3 length: 16 residues. The CDR3 DNA reads TGTGCCAGCAGCTTGGTCGGCGGGGGGCCCCCAGATACGCAGTATTTT. As protein: CASSLVGGGPPDTQYF.

To note about this clone: A junction end diverges from the germline sequence, so it may reflect a read error. This chain uses TRBV6-1 with TRBJ2-3; 11 bases are shared with TRBD2. CDR3 size: 15 residues. Germline assignment: CDR1 MNHNS and CDR2 SASEGT. CDR3 residues: CASSEGTSGGDTQYF. The CDR3 DNA reads as TGTGCCAGCAGCGAAGGGACTAGCGGCGGTGATACGCAGTATTTT.

The chain uses TRBV28 and TRBJ1-2; TRBD1 matches 7 bases. The CDR3 spans 14 residues. Germline CDR1 MDHEN, CDR2 SYDVKM. Trimming took 6 bases from V and 4 from J; bases not matched to a gene: 8. CDR3 coding DNA: TGTGCCAGCAGCCTGACAGGGATTACCTATGGCTACACCTTC. Encoded protein: CASSLTGITYGYTF.

As DNA, the CDR3 is TGCGCCAGCAGGTCGGGACTAGCGGGTGATACGCAGTATTTT. Amino acid sequence: CASRSGLAGDTQYF. This rearrangement joins TRBV5-1 to TRBJ2-3; TRBD2 matches at 12 bases. Trimming removed 5 bases from V and 6 bases from J; junction bases left unmatched: 4. This CDR3 comprises 14 residues. CDR1 and CDR2 from the germline V gene are SGHRS and YFSETQ.

This clone has just one count. This sequence joins TRBV5-1 and TRBJ2-6; tentative D call: TRBD2 (6 bases). Germline CDR1 is SGHRS and CDR2 is YFSETQ. This CDR3 is built from 16 residues. V was clipped by 4 bases and J by 2 bases, with 13 bases between them. The CDR3 loop is CASSPAPGAGANVLTF. The CDR3, as DNA: TGCGCCAGCAGCCCGGCCCCGGGGGCTGGGGCCAACGTCCTGACTTTC.

The V gene is TRBV6-6, the J gene TRBJ2-3, with 10 nucleotides matching TRBD1. J was trimmed by 6 bases and V by 6 bases; bases with no gene match: 9. Germline V gives CDR1 MNHNY, CDR2 SVGAGI (reference sequence). The CDR3 is 15 amino acids. The CDR3, as DNA: TGTGCCAGCAGCTCACGGACAGGGGGGATGGATACGCAGTATTTT. Amino acid sequence: CASSSRTGGMDTQYF.

This clone was seen just once. The V gene is TRBV7-6, the J gene TRBJ2-5; 12 bases are a match to TRBD2. V lost 1 base and J lost 5; bases outside the gene matches: 5. CDR3 length: 16 amino acids. CDR1 SGHVS and CDR2 FNYEAQ come from the germline V gene. CDR3 sequence (DNA): TGTGCCAGCAGCTTAGTGGGGACTAGCGGGCGGGAGACCCAGTACTTC. This codes for CASSLVGTSGRETQYF.

V gene TRBV7-9 combines with J gene TRBJ2-7, with D perhaps matching TRBD2 (6 bases). The CDR3 has 16 residues. CDR1 SEHNR and CDR2 FQNEAQ come from the germline V gene (reference sequence). V lost 5 bases, J lost 0 bases, and 17 bases lay in between. The DNA for the CDR3 is TGTGCCAGCAGCCTATCTGCGGGGCGAAACTCCTACGAGCAGTACTTC. It codes for CASSLSAGRNSYEQYF.